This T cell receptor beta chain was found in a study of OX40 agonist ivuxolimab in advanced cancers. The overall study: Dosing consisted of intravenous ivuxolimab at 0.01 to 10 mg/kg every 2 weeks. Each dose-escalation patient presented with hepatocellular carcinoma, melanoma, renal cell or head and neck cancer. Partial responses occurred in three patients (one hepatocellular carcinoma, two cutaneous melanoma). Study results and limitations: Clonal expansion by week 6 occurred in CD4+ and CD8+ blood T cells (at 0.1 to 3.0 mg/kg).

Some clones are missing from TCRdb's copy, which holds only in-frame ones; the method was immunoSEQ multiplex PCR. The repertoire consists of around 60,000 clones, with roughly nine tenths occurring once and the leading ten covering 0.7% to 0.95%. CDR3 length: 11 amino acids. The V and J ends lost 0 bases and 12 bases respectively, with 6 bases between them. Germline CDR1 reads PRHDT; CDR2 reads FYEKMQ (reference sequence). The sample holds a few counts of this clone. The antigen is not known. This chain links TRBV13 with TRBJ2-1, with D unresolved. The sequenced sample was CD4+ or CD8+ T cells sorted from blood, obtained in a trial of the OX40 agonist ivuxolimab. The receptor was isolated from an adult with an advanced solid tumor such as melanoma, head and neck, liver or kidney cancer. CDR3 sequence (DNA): TGTGCCAGCAGCTTAGGTTTGGGGCAGTTCTTC. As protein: CASSLGLGQFF.